One and the same sample provided the 29 T cell receptor beta chains below, sequenced in a study of T cell changes during pregnancy in multiple sclerosis. Measured with immunoSEQ multiplex PCR; TCRdb has only the in-frame clones, and not every one. The table records some 87,000 clones, approximately 94% of them present only once. The material sequenced was CD4+ T cells from peripheral blood mononuclear cells, taken before pregnancy. The receptors derive from a female donor with multiple sclerosis, enrolled in a pregnancy study.

The rearrangement links TRBV11-1 to TRBJ2-2, with D perhaps matching TRBD2 (6 bases). Trimming pared 5 bases from V and 0 bases from J, leaving 10 bases between. The length of the CDR3 is 15 residues. Germline CDR1 is SGHAT and CDR2 is FQDESV (reference sequence). DNA for the CDR3: TGTGCCAGCAGCCGTAGCGGAACGAACACCGGGGAGCTGTTTTTT. It encodes CASSRSGTNTGELFF.

V and J are TRBV19 and TRBJ2-1; D perhaps matches TRBD1 (5 bases). CDR3 length equals 14 residues. Trimming took off 5 bases at V and 8 bases at J, with 16 bases between the two ends. Germline V gene sequence: CDR1 LNHDA, CDR2 SQIVND (reference sequence). CDR3 nucleotides: TGTGCCAGTAGTCCACGACAGTCCCGGGATGAGCAGTTCTTC. Its protein product is CASSPRQSRDEQFF.

This chain joins TRBV6-5 and TRBJ1-4, with TRBD1 identical over 7 bases. Losses at the gene ends were 5 bases for V and 4 bases for J; bases not matched to a gene: 1. This CDR3 has 13 amino acids. Germline V CDR1 and CDR2: MNHEY, SVGAGI. CDR3 in amino acids: CASSRGLNEKLFF. As DNA, the CDR3 is TGTGCCAGCAGTAGGGGGCTTAATGAAAAACTGTTTTTT.

This sequence joins TRBV19 and TRBJ1-2; perhaps TRBD1 as D (5 bases). This CDR3 contains 18 residues. The germline CDR1 and CDR2 sequences are LNHDA and SQIVND (reference sequence). V was cut by 7 bases and J by 0 bases, with 24 bases left in between. The CDR3 DNA sequence: TGTGCCAGTACCTACTTTACGGGCGGGGCCTCGACTAACTATGGCTACACCTTC. This encodes CASTYFTGGASTNYGYTF.

V is TRBV27 and J is TRBJ1-3; unclear D gene. Germline V lookup: CDR1 MNHEY, CDR2 SMNVEV (reference sequence). Between the trimmed V and J ends, which lost 10 bases and 2 bases, there was a span of 18 bases. The CDR3 runs to 15 residues. CDR3 sequence reads: CANAHTRETGNTIYF. The CDR3, as DNA: TGTGCCAACGCACACACAAGGGAGACTGGAAACACCATATATTTT.

The chain carries TRBV5-6 and TRBJ2-7; 7 positions match TRBD1. The J segment lost 0 bases and the V segment lost 0 bases, leaving 3 bases of the junction unmatched. The germline V gene has CDR1 SGHDT and CDR2 YYEEEE. The CDR3 totals 15 residues. For the CDR3, the DNA is TGTGCCAGCAGCTTGGGCGACAGGGCCTCCTACGAGCAGTACTTC. Translation gives CASSLGDRASYEQYF.

The CDR3 here is CASSEGGVGQPQHF. CDR3 bases: TGTGCCAGCAGTGAAGGGGGGGTTGGACAGCCCCAGCATTTT. The J gene is TRBJ1-5, the V gene TRBV6-1, with a tentative D call TRBD1 (5 bases). The CDR3 is 14 residues long. V shed 1 base and J shed 7 bases, with 11 bases lying between them. Germline lookup yields CDR1 MNHNS and CDR2 SASEGT.

The gene calls are TRBV5-4 and TRBJ2-5, with 7 bases that match TRBD1. This CDR3 spans 13 amino acids. V gave up 5 bases and J gave up 5 bases; unmatched junction bases: 6. Germline values: CDR1 SGHNT, CDR2 YYREEE (reference sequence). Here the CDR3 DNA reads TGTGCCAGCAGGAGGGGGCCGGGGGAGACCCAGTACTTC. This sequence encodes CASRRGPGETQYF.

Only one count was recorded for this clone. The chain joins TRBV5-1 to TRBJ1-2; 9 bases match TRBD1. This CDR3 contains 15 residues. V gave up 3 bases and J gave up 7 bases; unmatched junction bases: 10. The germline gives CDR1 SGHRS, CDR2 YFSETQ. CDR3 amino acids: CASSWGGDRAGGYTF. The CDR3 coding sequence is TGCGCCAGCAGCTGGGGTGGGGACAGGGCCGGTGGCTACACCTTC.

In DNA, the CDR3 is TGTGCCAGCAGCGTAGGGGGCGGTAACTATGGCTACACCTTC. Amino acid sequence: CASSVGGGNYGYTF. The chain combines TRBV9 with TRBJ1-2, with a tentative D call TRBD1 (5 bases). V was trimmed by 0 bases and J by 1 base, leaving 7 bases between them. Germline CDR1 reads SGDLS; CDR2 reads YYNGEE. This CDR3 is 14 amino acids long.

The chain couples TRBV2 to TRBJ2-1; the D gene is possibly TRBD2 (5 bases). This CDR3 comprises 17 residues. The V end lost 4 bases, the J end lost 2 bases, and 18 bases lay between the germline ends. Germline lookup yields CDR1 SNHLY and CDR2 FYNNEI. The CDR3 is CASSVMASKLTYNEQFF. CDR3 DNA sequence: TGTGCCAGCAGTGTCATGGCTAGCAAGTTAACCTACAATGAGCAGTTCTTC. The whole variable domain, remainder taken from reference TRBV2 and TRBJ2-1, is EPEVTQTPSHQVTQMGQEVILRCVPISNHLYFYWYRQILGQKVEFLVSFYNNEISEKSEIFDDQFSVERPDGSNFTLKIRSTKLEDSAMYFCASSVMASKLTYNEQFFGPGTRLTVL.

This clone appeared once. This chain connects TRBV7-3 to TRBJ2-1, with TRBD2 matching 10 bases. The germline V gene encodes CDR1 SGHTA and CDR2 FQGTGA. The CDR3 spans 15 residues. With 5 bases clipped from V and 1 base from J, the junction kept 2 bases outside the gene matches. The CDR3 sequence is CASSLSGGSYNEQFF. CDR3 nucleotide sequence: TGTGCCAGCAGCCTTAGCGGGGGGTCCTACAATGAGCAGTTCTTC.

The chain links TRBV7-2 to TRBJ1-1, with 8 nucleotides matching TRBD1. The junction had 10 bases not matched to a gene; V was cut back by 2 bases and J by 2 bases. CDR1 and CDR2 (germline): SGHTA, FQGNSA. The CDR3 is 17 residues long. In DNA, the CDR3 is TGTGCCAGCAGCTTATACAGGGGGATCCCGAAAAACACTGAAGCTTTCTTT. Translating it yields CASSLYRGIPKNTEAFF. Supplemented by reference TRBV7-2 and TRBJ1-1, the full variable domain reads GAGVSQSPSNKVTEKGKDVELRCDPISGHTALYWYRQSLGQGLEFLIYFQGNSAPDKSGLPSDRFSAERTGGSVSTLTIQRTQQEDSAVYLCASSLYRGIPKNTEAFFGQGTRLTVV.

The chain carries TRBV28 and TRBJ1-1; a possible D gene is TRBD1 (5 bases). This CDR3 spans 14 amino acids. Looked up from germline, CDR1 is MDHEN and CDR2 is SYDVKM. Trimming cost V 4 bases and J 4 bases, with 13 bases left between them. CDR3 DNA: TGTGCCAGCAGTTCCCGGGGGGGTACCACTGAAGCTTTCTTT. Amino acids: CASSSRGGTTEAFF.

This chain's CDR3 is CASSLGLQAGPTYEQYF. The CDR3 coding sequence is TGCGCCAGCAGCTTGGGGCTCCAGGCGGGTCCCACCTACGAGCAGTACTTC. The V and J genes are TRBV5-1 and TRBJ2-7; a weak D match, TRBD2 (5 bases). CDR3 length: 17 amino acids. Trimming removed 0 bases at V and 2 bases at J, with 18 bases between. Germline V lookup: CDR1 SGHRS, CDR2 YFSETQ.

The gene calls are TRBV27 and TRBJ1-1; 7 nucleotides align to TRBD1. Germline CDR1 MNHEY, CDR2 SMNVEV (reference sequence). This CDR3 is built from 12 residues. With 8 bases clipped from V and 7 bases from J, the junction kept 7 bases outside the gene matches. Here the CDR3 DNA reads TGTGCCAGCGCGACAGGGATCGGTGAAGCTTTCTTT. Translating it yields CASATGIGEAFF.

The chain employs TRBV18 and TRBJ1-1; 8 bases fit TRBD1. V dropped 6 bases and J dropped 1; count of bases not matched to a gene: 4. Germline lookup yields CDR1 KGHSH and CDR2 LQKENI. This CDR3 has 14 residues. The CDR3, as DNA: TGTGCCAGCTCTACGACAGGGGCGAACACTGAAGCTTTCTTT. Protein: CASSTTGANTEAFF.

This chain connects TRBV15 to TRBJ2-2; D is undetermined. The germline V and J ends were trimmed by 1 base and 7 bases, with 10 bases remaining between them. Germline V CDR1 and CDR2: LNHNV, YYDKDF (reference sequence). This CDR3 has 14 amino acids. CDR3 protein: CATSRGQIIGELFF. DNA for the CDR3: TGTGCCACCAGCAGAGGACAAATCATCGGGGAGCTGTTTTTT.

The V call is TRBV19, the J call TRBJ1-1, with a possible D match to TRBD1 (6 bases). Trimming took 9 bases from V and 1 from J, leaving 21 bases between them. Germline loops: CDR1 LNHDA, CDR2 SQIVND (reference sequence). This CDR3 comprises 16 residues. The DNA for the CDR3 is TGTGCCAGCCAGCAACGTTCAGGGGCGCAGAACACTGAAGCTTTCTTT. Its protein is CASQQRSGAQNTEAFF.

This chain uses TRBV11-2 with TRBJ2-1; 13 positions agree with TRBD2. V lost 1 base and J lost 8; bases outside the gene matches: 2. CDR3 length equals 15 residues. Germline-derived CDR1 and CDR2 are SGHAT and FQNNGV. CDR3 coding DNA: TGTGCCAGCAGCTTAGGGACTAGCGGGAGCCATGAGCAGTTCTTC. Translation gives CASSLGTSGSHEQFF.

The CDR3 sequence: CASSSRTGGGSTGELFF. In DNA form, the CDR3 reads TGTGCCAGCAGTTCTCGGACAGGGGGGGGTAGCACCGGGGAGCTGTTTTTT. V is TRBV27 and J is TRBJ2-2; 10 bases match TRBD1. From germline, CDR1 is MNHEY and CDR2 SMNVEV (reference sequence). This CDR3 contains 17 residues. Trimming removed 4 bases from V and 4 bases from J; junction bases left unmatched: 9.

This clone appeared once. The gene calls are TRBV10-2 and TRBJ2-2; tentative D call: TRBD2 (6 bases). V lost 5 bases and J 2 bases, leaving 9 bases between the germline ends. The CDR3 is made up of 14 amino acids. The germline gives CDR1 WSHSY, CDR2 SAAADI. The CDR3 bases are TGCGCCAGCAGTCCGGACTATAACACCGGGGAGCTGTTTTTT. Translation gives CASSPDYNTGELFF.

The chain recombines TRBV27 with TRBJ1-5; D not certain. Per germline, CDR1 MNHEY and CDR2 SMNVEV (reference sequence). With 2 bases removed from V and 5 bases from J, the gap between germline ends came to 10 bases. The CDR3 contains 14 residues. The CDR3 protein is CASSLRGIDQPQHF. The CDR3 DNA follows: TGTGCCAGCAGTTTACGAGGGATCGATCAGCCCCAGCATTTT.

This chain joins TRBV27 and TRBJ2-2, with TRBD1 matching over 8 bases. Germline V gives CDR1 MNHEY, CDR2 SMNVEV (reference sequence). The CDR3 has 15 residues. Trimming at V came to 6 bases and at J to 0 bases, leaving 3 bases not matched to a gene. The CDR3 coding sequence is TGTGCCAGCAGGAACAGGGGGACGAACACCGGGGAGCTGTTTTTT. Translated, it gives CASRNRGTNTGELFF.

The V and J genes are TRBV27 and TRBJ1-2; perhaps TRBD1 as D (5 bases). Trimming pared 1 base from V and 7 bases from J, leaving 13 bases between. Germline V gene sequence: CDR1 MNHEY, CDR2 SMNVEV (reference sequence). The CDR3 totals 14 residues. CDR3 in DNA: TGTGCCAGCAGTTTATTCAAGGGAGGGGCTGGCTACACCTTC. It specifies CASSLFKGGAGYTF.

This clone came up once. The chain links TRBV7-9 to TRBJ2-1; the match to TRBD2 covers 9 bases. Looked up from germline, CDR1 is SEHNR and CDR2 is FQNEAQ (reference sequence). V shed 1 base, J shed 8 bases, and the junction held 9 bases outside the gene matches. CDR3 length: 16 residues. CDR3 region: CASSLEGGRALDEQFF. The CDR3 DNA follows: TGTGCCAGCAGCTTAGAGGGCGGGAGGGCCCTGGATGAGCAGTTCTTC.

The V call is TRBV2, the J call TRBJ1-4; D is possibly TRBD1 (5 bases). Germline-derived CDR1 and CDR2 are SNHLY and FYNNEI. V gave up 3 bases and J gave up 7 bases, with 9 bases separating them. This CDR3 is 13 amino acids long. The CDR3 DNA is TGTGCCAGCAGTGAGTTCCAGGGTGAAAAACTGTTTTTT. This codes for CASSEFQGEKLFF.

V and J are TRBV6-1 and TRBJ1-2; 7 nucleotides line up with TRBD1. Germline V gives CDR1 MNHNS, CDR2 SASEGT. The CDR3 is 13 amino acids. The V segment lost 6 bases and the J segment 4 bases; nucleotides outside the gene matches: 5. The DNA for the CDR3 is TGTGCCAGCAGCCGGGACAGCGGCTATGGCTACACCTTC. This gives the protein CASSRDSGYGYTF.

The table lists this clone with a count of one. V gene TRBV11-3 combines with J gene TRBJ2-7; TRBD1 matches 7 bases. This CDR3 is 13 amino acids long. The germline gives CDR1 SGHNT, CDR2 YENEEA. The junction had 3 bases not matched to a gene; V was cut back by 6 bases and J by 1 base. The CDR3 DNA reads TGTGCCAGCAGAGCGACAGGGTCCTACGAGCAGTACTTC. Protein product: CASRATGSYEQYF.